This entry features one T cell receptor beta chain sequence. Its antigen is still unknown. The input lacks base qualities; no much larger clone sits a single base away. This sample was taken from a study of blood T cell repertoires in COVID-19 (dated by TCRdb to 2019 to 2021). Context from the whole study: Samples covering the acute and convalescent phases of COVID-19 were provided by collaborators in the United States, Italy and Spain. The material from the prospective study consisted of cDNA or gDNA derived from T cells, B-cell-depleted T cells, or PBMCs. The sample metadata nearly always contained a de-identified subject ID, COVID-19 status, age in years and sex. Where available, HLA class I and class II types were obtained from metadata supplied by the sample provider rather than from assay-based typing. The repertoires were made available in a free public database intended to serve as a resource for research on the immune response to SARS-CoV-2. The samples were drawn from the first 160 participants of the ongoing ImmuneRACE study and from some 1,300 subjects provided by 6 global collaborators. Subjects who had been exposed to COVID-19, were actively infected with it, or had recovered from it provided the deeply sampled blood TCRbeta repertoires that made up the dataset.

In Seattle, one collaborating source enrolled patients while the infection was active and tracked those patients longitudinally over the course of disease. The collaborating institutions used their own protocols to collect whole blood in K2EDTA tubes. Collaborator samples were shipped for TCRbeta analysis as frozen whole blood, isolated PBMCs, or DNA extracted from either sample type. The junction shows trimming of 9 bases on V and 9 bases on J, and the gene matches do not reach 12 bases of it. The CDR3 covers 14 residues, taking in both the cysteine and the phenylalanine. Here the CDR3 DNA is all that survives: 42 bases in frame from base 1. CDR1 and CDR2, looked up from the germline V gene (reference sequence), are LGHDT and YNNKEL. TCRbeta CDR3 regions were amplified from genomic DNA using the immunoSEQ Assay, a bias-controlled multiplex PCR. Per the source publication's procedure: Nucleated cell counts per sample were estimated from amplification of reference gene primers within the assay. To quantify the absolute abundance of each unique TCRbeta CDR3 rearrangement, sequence reads were collapsed and filtered. Productive Simpson clonality was computed per sample as the square root of Simpson's diversity index over productive rearrangements. TCRdb obtained this table from immuneACCESS and retained in-frame rearrangements with V and J assigned. These tables miss some clones; where compared with another copy, unresolved V genes account for less than half of the shortfall, and the remainder is unexplained. The V and J calls and the clone size are those of that table, but D and trimming were determined from the DNA. The sample includes hundreds of thousands of clones, with around 81% observed a single time. The ten largest clonotypes hold 7.5% of the sample.

Study-level results and caveats: How much clinical and demographic metadata was included differed by source and by participant, and the metadata was provided uncurated.

The clonotype comes from an elderly woman with COVID-19, enrolled during active disease. The sequence is built from TRBV3-1 (or the pseudogene TRBV3-2) and TRBJ2-1, and 9 junctional nucleotides match TRBD2. Sequenced sample: peripheral blood. The nucleotide sequence reads TGTGCCAGTCGCCAGCGGGGGGCTGCAGGTGAGCAGTTCTTC. Its translation reads: CASRQRGAAGEQFF.